One sample yielded the 31 T cell receptor beta chains listed below, sequenced in a study of early T cells in non-severe SARS-CoV-2 infection. TCRdb re-derived calls from the 5' RACE reads in MiXCR, one entry per CDR3 protein. There are more than 60,000 distinct CDR3 sequences in the sample; roughly 13% occur only once, and 6% lies in the top ten. The sequenced sample was whole blood. The origin of the receptors is an adult who was a healthcare worker with PCR-confirmed SARS-CoV-2 infection or an uninfected control (not recorded which).

This clonotype was observed a handful of times. For the CDR3, the DNA is TGTGCCAGCAGCCAAGAATTGTACACAGATACGCAGTATTTT. Encoded protein: CASSQELYTDTQYF. This chain uses TRBV3-1 with TRBJ2-3; D unclear. The CDR3 spans 14 residues. CDR1 LGHDT and CDR2 YNNKEL come from the germline V gene (reference sequence). Trimming removed 0 bases at V and 2 bases at J, with 6 bases between.

Only a few counts were recorded for this clonotype. This chain uses TRBV6-1 with TRBJ2-6; TRBD2 aligns across 7 bases. The CDR3 length is 18 residues. Germline-derived CDR1 and CDR2 are MNHNS and SASEGT. Germline trimming cut 1 base from V and 0 bases from J; bases unmatched to any gene: 6. CDR3 region: CASSEDPGGLSGANVLTF. The CDR3 DNA reads TGTGCCAGCAGTGAAGATCCGGGAGGCCTCTCTGGGGCCAACGTCCTGACTTTC.

The V and J genes are TRBV13 and TRBJ2-6; no clear D. V was cut by 5 bases and J by 0 bases, with 20 bases left in between. CDR1 is PRHDT, CDR2 FYEKMQ, per germline (reference sequence). The CDR3 spans 19 residues. In nucleotides, the CDR3 is TGTGCCAGCAGCCTCTGGGCTGACACATTCGTCTCTGGGGCCAACGTCCTGACTTTC. Translation gives CASSLWADTFVSGANVLTF.

The chain combines TRBV25-1 with TRBJ1-1; weak D call: TRBD1 (6 bases). Germline V gives CDR1 MGHDK, CDR2 SYGVNS. This CDR3 contains 13 residues. V shed 7 bases and J shed 7 bases, with 16 bases lying between them. CDR3 nucleotides: TGTGCCAGCACCCATGGGGGGCTCATTGAAGCTTTCTTT. The encoded protein is CASTHGGLIEAFF.

Points on this clonotype: A much bigger clone sits one base away, suggesting this may be a read error. The J gene is TRBJ1-1, the V gene TRBV6-1; D may be TRBD1 (6 bases). The CDR3 loop spans 14 amino acids. Germline V gives CDR1 MNHNS, CDR2 SASEGT. The ends were cut back, 7 bases at V and 7 bases at J, with 19 bases in the middle. CDR3 residues: CASKGDTGMGEAFF. As DNA, the CDR3 is TGTGCCAGCAAAGGGGATACAGGGATGGGTGAAGCTTTCTTT.

This clonotype was counted at least ten times. At one end, the junction sequence differs from germline, possibly due to a read error. The rearrangement joins TRBV24-1 to TRBJ1-3; D remains unclear. The CDR3 length is 15 residues. Germline V gene sequence: CDR1 KGHDR, CDR2 SFDVKD. CDR3 residues: CATSDSGSSENTIYF. CDR3 coding DNA: TGTGCCACCAGTGATTCCGGCAGCTCTGAAAACACCATATATTTT.

This clonotype was recorded a few times. The chain links TRBV20-1 to TRBJ2-5; tentative D call: TRBD2 (5 bases). Germline-derived CDR1 and CDR2 are DFQATT and SNEGSKA (reference sequence). V was trimmed by 3 bases and J by 5 bases, leaving 13 bases between them. The CDR3 contains 13 residues. The CDR3 bases are TGCAGTGCTAGTGTAGCGATCGGCGAGACCCAGTACTTC. It specifies CSASVAIGETQYF.

The V gene is TRBV2, the J gene TRBJ1-5; D gene unclear. The CDR3 consists of 12 residues. Germline CDR1 reads SNHLY; CDR2 reads FYNNEI. With 8 bases removed from V and 5 bases from J, the gap between germline ends came to 10 bases. CDR3 amino acids: CASGHNDQPQHF. For the CDR3, the DNA is TGTGCCAGCGGCCACAACGATCAGCCCCAGCATTTT.

As to this clonotype: With a much larger clone just one base away, this may be a read error. V is TRBV5-1 and J is TRBJ1-1; no clear D. The CDR3 spans 13 residues. CDR1 SGHRS and CDR2 YFSETQ come from the germline V gene. The CDR3 DNA reads as TGCGTCAGCAGCTTGGACGGAGACACTGAAGCTTTCTTT. As protein: CVSSLDGDTEAFF.

This clonotype appeared many times. This sequence joins TRBV28 and TRBJ1-2; TRBD1 agrees at 10 bases. The CDR3 is 14 amino acids. V lost 3 bases, J lost 8 bases, and 6 bases stayed unmatched. CDR1 is MDHEN, CDR2 SYDVKM, per germline. The CDR3 loop reads CASSLTGGARGYTF. The CDR3 DNA reads TGTGCCAGCAGTTTGACAGGGGGCGCAAGGGGCTACACCTTC.

The CDR3 reads CASRQGKLFF. The CDR3, as DNA: TGTGCCAGCAGGCAGGGGAAACTGTTTTTT. The chain is built from TRBV28 and TRBJ1-4, with a possible D match to TRBD1 (6 bases). The V end was cut by 6 bases, the J end by 11 bases, with 7 bases between. CDR3 length: 10 residues. CDR1 and CDR2 from the germline V gene are MDHEN and SYDVKM.

CDR3 in DNA: TGTGCCAGCGAGGACAGGGAAGGAGGCTACACCTTC. It is translated as CASEDREGGYTF. This rearrangement joins TRBV28 to TRBJ1-2, with TRBD1 matching 8 bases. This CDR3 has 12 amino acids. V shed 8 bases, J shed 8 bases, and the junction held 7 bases outside the gene matches. Germline V gene sequence: CDR1 MDHEN, CDR2 SYDVKM.

A word on this clonotype: One junction end does not reproduce the germline sequence, and a read error may be involved. The rearrangement uses TRBV20-1 and TRBJ1-4, with D possibly being TRBD1 (5 bases). The CDR3 loop spans 11 amino acids. Germline V CDR1 and CDR2: DFQATT, SNEGSKA (reference sequence). CDR3 bases: TGCATTGCTAGCGGGGCGGAAAAACTGTTTTTT. This sequence encodes CIASGAEKLFF.

The chain joins TRBV20-1 to TRBJ2-7, with D uncertain. The ends were cut back, 4 bases at V and 4 bases at J, with 8 bases in the middle. Per the germline V gene, CDR1 is DFQATT and CDR2 is SNEGSKA (reference sequence). The CDR3 totals 11 residues. The CDR3 DNA reads TGCAGTGCTAACATTCAATACGAGCAGTACTTC. It translates to CSANIQYEQYF.

This clonotype was seen only a few times. The chain is built from TRBV5-1 and TRBJ2-2; possibly TRBD1 for D (6 bases). Between the trimmed V and J ends, which lost 2 bases and 6 bases, there was a span of 17 bases. Germline CDR1 is SGHRS and CDR2 is YFSETQ. The CDR3 length is 16 residues. CDR3 bases: TGCGCCAGCAGCTTTTATGGCCAGGGGTTGGCCGGGGAGCTGTTTTTT. As protein: CASSFYGQGLAGELFF.

The chain combines TRBV28 with TRBJ1-5; D call uncertain. Germline V CDR1 and CDR2: MDHEN, SYDVKM. The CDR3 has 13 residues. The V gene lost 7 bases and the J gene lost 7 bases, with 14 bases spanning the gap. In nucleotides, the CDR3 is TGTGCCAGCACCCGAGGAGATGGACAGCCCCAGCATTTT. Amino acid sequence: CASTRGDGQPQHF.

In this sample, this clonotype turned up many times. The rearrangement links TRBV9 to TRBJ1-1, with D uncertain. V lost 1 base, J lost 6 bases, and 13 bases lay in between. CDR1 and CDR2 from the germline V gene are SGDLS and YYNGEE. This CDR3 region has 14 residues. CDR3 amino acids: CASSVRNRCAEAFF. The CDR3 DNA is TGTGCCAGCAGCGTAAGGAATCGATGCGCTGAAGCTTTCTTT.

V usage is TRBV29-1 and J usage is TRBJ2-7; 7 bases match TRBD1. Germline values: CDR1 SQVTM, CDR2 ANQGSEA. This CDR3 is built from 11 residues. V shed 5 bases, J shed 3 bases, and the junction held 1 base outside the gene matches. The CDR3 loop is CSVRDSYEQYF. CDR3 coding DNA: TGCAGCGTTAGGGACAGCTACGAGCAGTACTTC.

J is TRBJ1-4 and V is TRBV5-1, with D unclear. V was pared by 4 bases and J by 8 bases, with 15 bases between. This CDR3 has 14 amino acids. Germline CDR1 reads SGHRS; CDR2 reads YFSETQ. CDR3 region: CASSLDGLMEKLFF. In DNA, the CDR3 is TGCGCCAGCAGCCTGGACGGACTAATGGAAAAACTGTTTTTT.

This clonotype was recorded many times. The genes are TRBV11-2 and TRBJ1-2, with 7 positions matching TRBD1. With V trimmed by 7 bases and J by 4 bases, 6 bases remained unmatched. This CDR3 has 13 residues. Per the germline V gene, CDR1 is SGHAT and CDR2 is FQNNGV. CDR3 sequence: CASKVQGFYGYTF. In DNA, the CDR3 is TGTGCCAGCAAGGTACAGGGGTTCTATGGCTACACCTTC.

This clonotype has only a few counts. The rearrangement joins TRBV28 to TRBJ2-1; the match to TRBD2 covers 9 bases. Trimming cost V 8 bases and J 9 bases; bases outside gene matches: 8. Germline assignment: CDR1 MDHEN and CDR2 SYDVKM. The length of the CDR3 is 13 residues. The CDR3 DNA is TGTGCCAGCTCCGAGCGGGAGGCCGTTGAGCAGTTCTTC. Translating it yields CASSEREAVEQFF.

Many counts were recorded for this clonotype. The rearrangement uses TRBV27 and TRBJ2-7; 7 bases are shared with TRBD1. J lost 2 bases, V lost 6 bases, and 10 bases had no gene match. Germline CDR1 is MNHEY and CDR2 is SMNVEV (reference sequence). This CDR3 comprises 15 residues. The CDR3 reads CASSRPDRAAYEQYF. The CDR3 nucleotides read TGTGCCAGCAGCCGACCTGACAGGGCGGCCTACGAGCAGTACTTC.

This clonotype came up a few times. This chain uses TRBV27 with TRBJ1-1; TRBD1 is a possible D gene (6 bases). Trimming took off 2 bases at V and 0 bases at J, with 10 bases between the two ends. The CDR3 loop spans 15 amino acids. In germline, CDR1 is MNHEY, CDR2 SMNVEV (reference sequence). For the CDR3, the DNA is TGTGCCAGCAGTTTAAACAGGGAAGTGAACACTGAAGCTTTCTTT. Translation gives CASSLNREVNTEAFF.

This clonotype was seen only a few times. This chain joins TRBV20-1 and TRBJ1-5; D is unresolved. This CDR3 is 12 amino acids long. Trimming pared 3 bases from V and 2 bases from J, leaving 5 bases between. Germline lookup yields CDR1 DFQATT and CDR2 SNEGSKA (reference sequence). The CDR3 DNA reads TGCAGTGCTAGTTCCGGCAATCAGCCCCAGCATTTT. Amino acid sequence: CSASSGNQPQHF.

This clonotype was seen once. The chain carries TRBV7-9 and TRBJ2-3, with D perhaps TRBD1 or TRBD2 (5 bases each). Trimming left V 0 bases short and J 2 bases short, with 15 bases between. Germline loops: CDR1 SEHNR, CDR2 FQNEAQ (reference sequence). The CDR3 sequence is 17 residues long. CDR3 region: CASSLAKGPTVTDTQYF. Written as DNA, the CDR3 is TGTGCCAGCAGCTTAGCTAAGGGACCGACGGTCACAGATACGCAGTATTTT.

This clonotype was seen a few times. The chain joins TRBV29-1 to TRBJ2-7; TRBD1 matches 8 bases. CDR3 length equals 12 residues. Germline loops: CDR1 SQVTM, CDR2 ANQGSEA. In DNA form, the CDR3 reads TGCAGTGCCGGACAGGGAGTCTACGAGCAGTACTTC. Amino acid sequence: CSAGQGVYEQYF.

The chain carries TRBV6-6 and TRBJ2-1, with 8 bases identical to TRBD1. Germline CDR1 is MNHNY and CDR2 is SVGAGI (reference sequence). The length of the CDR3 is 15 residues. With V trimmed by 2 bases and J by 3 bases, 3 bases remained unmatched. The CDR3 region is CASSYTGGLYNEQFF. DNA for the CDR3: TGTGCCAGCAGTTACACAGGGGGGCTCTACAATGAGCAGTTCTTC.

The chain recombines TRBV7-9 with TRBJ2-2; D possibly corresponds to TRBD1 (5 bases). Germline CDR1 is SEHNR and CDR2 is FQNEAQ (reference sequence). V lost 6 bases and J lost 1, with 12 bases in between. CDR3 length equals 15 residues. The CDR3: CASRSSRGNTGELFF. For the CDR3, the DNA is TGTGCCAGCAGGTCCTCTAGGGGGAACACCGGGGAGCTGTTTTTT.

This clonotype came up a few times. The V call is TRBV29-1, the J call TRBJ2-7; 12 bases match TRBD1. The V and J ends lost 6 bases and 2 bases, in that order; junction bases with no gene match: 2. This CDR3 has 13 residues. Germline V gene data show CDR1 as SQVTM and CDR2 as ANQGSEA. The CDR3 here is CSVGQGAPYEQYF. DNA for the CDR3: TGCAGCGTGGGACAGGGGGCCCCCTACGAGCAGTACTTC.

This clonotype was detected ten times or more. The rearrangement joins TRBV4-1 to TRBJ2-1, with a weak D call TRBD2 (5 bases). The germline CDR1 and CDR2 sequences are MGHRA and YSYEKL. This CDR3 has 17 residues. V lost 1 base and J lost 4, with 17 bases in between. CDR3 residues: CASSQAPRRRSYNEQFF. The DNA for the CDR3 is TGCGCCAGCAGCCAAGCTCCGCGGAGGCGCTCTTACAATGAGCAGTTCTTC.

This clonotype turned up a few times. The chain combines TRBV20-1 with TRBJ2-1, with D possibly being TRBD1 (6 bases). The V gene lost 3 bases and the J gene lost 4 bases, with 10 bases spanning the gap. The CDR3 is 13 residues long. Germline V lookup: CDR1 DFQATT, CDR2 SNEGSKA (reference sequence). The CDR3 spells CSARDRSYNEQFF. CDR3 coding DNA: TGCAGTGCTAGGGACAGATCTTACAATGAGCAGTTCTTC.